This T cell receptor (beta chain) was profiled in a study of T cell repertoires in cytomegalovirus infection. At the level of the study: Recently identified HLA-C-restricted CMV epitopes were used, and well-studied HLA-B-restricted CMV epitopes were used as well. Both CMV infection and a matching HLA type were indicated by public TCR beta signatures. General observations from the study: The ex vivo response showed dominance by HLA-C-restricted CMV-specific TCR beta clonotypes. Identification of carriers of CMV plus the relevant HLA was performed using cumulative public TCR beta family frequency.

TCRdb reprocessed the reads with MiXCR, giving one entry per CDR3 protein. The sample shows about 890,000 distinct CDR3 sequences, less than 35% of them seen only once. Note on this clonotype: Antigen unknown.

This clonotype originated in a human donor in good health (CMV status not recorded). Some clones in this sample may be carry-over from other donors' samples. This material consisted of cultured CD8+ T cells from PBMCs, taken from culture after CMV antigen stimulation.

CDR3 nucleotides: TGTGCCAGTGGGGGGGCTTCCAACTATGGCTACACCTTC. Protein sequence: CASGGASNYGYTF. The chain recombines TRBV19 with TRBJ1-2; D possibly corresponds to TRBD1 (6 bases). Trimming took off 8 bases at V and 2 bases at J, with 12 bases between the two ends. Per the germline V gene, CDR1 is LNHDA and CDR2 is SQIVND (reference sequence). The CDR3 loop spans 13 amino acids.